This TCR beta chain originates from a study of blood T cells in healthy people across ages (dated by TCRdb to the mid-2010s). About the study as a whole: In model experiments, roughly one uniquely barcoded TCR beta cDNA molecule per two T cells was captured by template switching. To avoid experimental bias, donors of different ages were spread randomly across the sequencing lanes. Using the same blood draw, the study looked at two additional independent replicas of 1 million unique cDNA reads for two donors, one aged 18 to 29 and the other aged 80 or older. The donors were divided into four age groups: young (average around 16 years), middle-aged (around 41), aged (about 60) and long-lived (roughly 82). To track age-related changes in TCR beta repertoire diversity, the study relied on deep sequencing normalized with unique cDNA molecular identifiers.

This clonotype has a count of ten or more. Its recognized antigen is unknown. The record has no base qualities; no much larger clone is one base away. The CDR3, cysteine through phenylalanine, is 17 amino acids long. Only the CDR3 DNA is retained, 51 bases long and in frame from the first base. What the research found in general, with its limitations: Observed TCR beta diversity per million T cells fell roughly linearly with age, and a significant reduction was already apparent by age roughly 40. Because profiling used bulk unsorted PBMCs, naive and antigen-experienced compartments could not be compared conclusively. Compared with the aged group, more naive CD4+ T cells, fewer expanded clones and increased TCR diversity were shown by the long-lived group, suggesting age selection. The CMV infection status of donors was not known, potentially confounding age-related changes in expanded clonotypes. The percentage of naive T cells measured by flow cytometry correlated strongly with observed TCR beta diversity. Estimates of total diversity based on one million sequenced T cells were considered lower bounds and underestimates.

The library was prepared using 5' RACE. Sequencer: Illumina HiSeq 2500. A second 7 to 11 cycle PCR used a sample-barcoded 5' primer and a J-beta primer mix. A unique molecular identifier was introduced onto each TCR beta cDNA molecule by a template-switch 5' adaptor carrying 12 random nucleotides. At least 2.5 million CDR3-containing paired-end reads were obtained from each sample. First-strand cDNA was synthesized from all RNA with the Mint cDNA synthesis kit, primed by a TRBC-specific oligonucleotide. All cDNA was treated with uracil-DNA glycosylase and then went through a first 18-cycle PCR with the universal primers M1SS and BC2_uni_R. Per the authors' processing: For normalization, 1 million high-quality reads, each with a distinct molecular identifier, were randomly selected from each sample. Instead of being binned into consensus sequences, reads that shared molecular identifiers were thrown out. MiTCR, set to a Q25 quality threshold and the strictest error-elimination algorithm, was used for CDR3 identification, clonotype clustering and error correction. A nonparametric unseen species model using Euler transformation provided a lower-bound estimate of total TCR beta diversity. TCRdb reanalyzed the raw reads on its own, using fastp at Q25 for trimming and MiXCR for clone calling, and kept in-frame beta chains. Identical CDR3 protein sequences are pooled into one entry, listed with their most common genes and DNA. Clone size and V and J calls follow TCRdb, not the original study. A total of roughly 680,000 distinct CDR3 sequences appear in this sample, 52% of them only once. About 14% of the sample is in the top ten clones.

Systemically healthy Caucasian individuals from Russia, around 38 in total and aged about 6 to 95 years, were included as donors. Each donor gave approximately 9.3 milliliters of peripheral blood, collected into EDTA-treated Vacutainer tubes. Ficoll-Paque density-gradient centrifugation was used to isolate PBMCs, with at least 6.5 million per sample. Total RNA was extracted from PBMCs with Trizol reagent, with at least 5 micrograms obtained per sample. Naive CD45RAhigh/CD27high T cell percentages were measured by flow cytometry on a PBMC aliquot from every donor. Sample: blood. The V gene is TRBV21-1 and the J gene is TRBJ2-5; the table's D call, TRBD1, has no DNA check behind it. TRBV21-1 is classified as a pseudogene. The sequence was collected from an elderly woman in good health. CDR3 loop: CASSDRQGAFIVGTQYF. The sequence in DNA is TGTGCCAGCAGCGACCGACAGGGGGCGTTTATAGTGGGGACCCAGTACTTC.